A single sample gave rise to the 32 T cell receptor beta chains below, sequenced in a study of T cell responses to AZD1222 COVID-19 vaccine. The table came from immunoSEQ multiplex PCR; TCRdb's copy has only in-frame clones and leaves some out. The data hold 160,000 or so clones, with less than 90% observed a single time. The sample consisted of peripheral blood, taken on day 0 of AZD1222 vaccination. These receptors came from an adult in good health.

The chain is built from TRBV15 and TRBJ1-2; D gene ambiguous. In germline, CDR1 is LNHNV, CDR2 YYDKDF (reference sequence). This CDR3 has 12 amino acids. The V end was cut by 4 bases, the J end by 6 bases, with 9 bases between. The CDR3 loop is CATSTSRDGYTF. CDR3 nucleotides: TGTGCCACCAGCACAAGTAGGGATGGCTACACCTTC.

The chain couples TRBV12-3 or TRBV12-4 to TRBJ2-7, with TRBD1 as a possible D gene (5 bases). Trimming shortened V by 6 bases and J by 3 bases, and 12 bases separated the two germline ends. This CDR3 contains 13 residues. For the CDR3, the DNA is TGTGCCAGCAGCCTAACCCAGGGCTACGAGCAGTACGTC. Its protein is CASSLTQGYEQYV.

V gene TRBV19 combines with J gene TRBJ1-1, with D uncertain. Trimming took 7 bases from V and 4 from J, leaving 16 bases between them. Germline lookup yields CDR1 LNHDA and CDR2 SQIVND (reference sequence). The CDR3 spans 14 residues. The CDR3 DNA reads TGTGCCAGTACCCTGGGGAGGTTGGTCACTGAAGCTTTCTTT. Its protein is CASTLGRLVTEAFF.

Here the CDR3 DNA reads TGCGCCAGCAGCTTTGAGGGAAAAAGCTCTGGAAACACCATATATTTT. It codes for CASSFEGKSSGNTIYF. This chain connects TRBV5-1 to TRBJ1-3; D is undetermined. The CDR3 consists of 16 residues. V was shortened by 2 bases and J by 0 bases, with 12 bases between the two germline ends. Germline V gene lookup returns CDR1 SGHRS and CDR2 YFSETQ.

The gene calls are TRBV28 and TRBJ2-7; no firm D call. Trimming left V 5 bases short and J 2 bases short, with 19 bases between. CDR1 and CDR2 from the germline V gene are MDHEN and SYDVKM. This CDR3 region has 16 residues. In DNA form, the CDR3 reads TGTGCCAGCAGTCTGCCCGGGCCATCAGGCGCCTACGAGCAGTACTTC. It codes for CASSLPGPSGAYEQYF.

V usage is TRBV24-1 and J usage is TRBJ2-2; D is unclear. There are 15 residues in the CDR3. The V gene's germline CDR1 is KGHDR and CDR2 SFDVKD. The V and J ends lost 3 bases and 4 bases respectively, with 11 bases between them. The CDR3 DNA reads TGTGCCACCAGTGATACAACCTCTCCCACCGGGGAGCTGTTTTTT. Encoded protein: CATSDTTSPTGELFF.

The V call is TRBV18, the J call TRBJ1-4; 9 nucleotides align to TRBD1. The trim removed 0 bases at V and 8 bases at J, leaving 4 bases unmatched. Germline CDR1 reads KGHSH; CDR2 reads LQKENI. The CDR3 has 15 amino acids. The CDR3 loop is CASSPPRTGVEKLFF. CDR3 coding DNA: TGTGCCAGCTCACCACCGAGGACAGGGGTCGAAAAACTGTTTTTT.

This chain uses TRBV27 with TRBJ1-5; 9 bases agree with TRBD1. The CDR3 consists of 15 residues. Trimming at V came to 7 bases and at J to 4 bases, leaving 8 bases not matched to a gene. In germline, CDR1 is MNHEY, CDR2 SMNVEV (reference sequence). CDR3: CASNGQGLQNQPQHF. The CDR3 DNA reads as TGTGCCAGCAATGGACAGGGGCTTCAAAATCAGCCCCAGCATTTT.

The V gene is TRBV5-1, the J gene TRBJ2-1; D is tentatively TRBD1 or TRBD2 (5 bases each). This CDR3 spans 13 amino acids. The germline V gene has CDR1 SGHRS and CDR2 YFSETQ. V lost 2 bases and J 6 bases, leaving 9 bases between the germline ends. The DNA for the CDR3 is TGCGCCAGCAGCTTCTACGGGGCCAATGAGCAGTTCTTC. Its protein product is CASSFYGANEQFF.

A few counts support this clone. The chain recombines TRBV2 with TRBJ1-1, with 8 bases fitting TRBD1. This CDR3 has 15 residues. J was trimmed by 0 bases and V by 6 bases; bases with no gene match: 6. Germline CDR1 and CDR2: SNHLY and FYNNEI. The CDR3 protein is CASRPQGELNTEAFF. Here the CDR3 DNA reads TGTGCCAGCAGGCCACAGGGGGAACTGAACACTGAAGCTTTCTTT.

This rearrangement joins TRBV3-1 (or the pseudogene TRBV3-2) to TRBJ2-5; 9 bases line up with TRBD1. V was clipped by 1 base and J by 7 bases; unmatched bases: 4. From germline, CDR1 is LGHDT and CDR2 YNNKEL (reference sequence). CDR3 length: 14 residues. CDR3 protein: CASSQGRQGGTQYF. In DNA form, the CDR3 reads TGTGCCAGCAGCCAAGGGCGACAGGGGGGGACCCAGTACTTC.

To note about this clone: Other nucleotide sequences from this sample produce the same CDR3. This chain joins TRBV19 and TRBJ1-6; 9 nucleotides align to TRBD1. With 4 bases clipped from V and 9 bases from J, the junction kept 7 bases outside the gene matches. CDR3 size: 15 residues. CDR1 and CDR2 from the germline V gene are LNHDA and SQIVND (reference sequence). CDR3 coding DNA: TGTGCCAGTAGTACCCAACAGGGGGCAGGTTCACCCCTCCACTTT. The encoded protein is CASSTQQGAGSPLHF.

The rearrangement uses TRBV15 and TRBJ1-1; tentative D call: TRBD1 (5 bases). In germline, CDR1 is LNHNV, CDR2 YYDKDF (reference sequence). This CDR3 is 16 amino acids long. V shed 1 base and J shed 1 base, with 13 bases lying between them. CDR3 DNA sequence: TGTGCCACCAGCAGAGGACTCACGGGGACGAACACTGAAGCTTTCTTT. This translates into CATSRGLTGTNTEAFF.

The chain has TRBV6-1 and TRBJ1-1; D ambiguous. The CDR3 covers 13 residues. Germline V CDR1 and CDR2: MNHNS, SASEGT. V shed 7 bases and J shed 6 bases, with 15 bases lying between them. CDR3 sequence (DNA): TGTGCCAGCACACTTCTAGAAGGGCCTGAAGCTTTCTTT. This encodes CASTLLEGPEAFF.

The J gene is TRBJ2-7, the V gene TRBV3-1 (or the pseudogene TRBV3-2); D is possibly TRBD2 (5 bases). V dropped 8 bases and J dropped 7 bases, with 6 bases sitting between them. Looked up from germline, CDR1 is LGHDT and CDR2 is YNNKEL (reference sequence). CDR3 length equals 9 residues. The CDR3 here is CASRREQYF. CDR3 sequence (DNA): TGTGCCAGCCGGAGGGAGCAGTACTTC.

The chain employs TRBV9 and TRBJ2-1; no clear D gene. Germline CDR1 and CDR2: SGDLS and YYNGEE. The CDR3 is made up of 15 amino acids. V was pared by 0 bases and J by 2 bases, with 9 bases between. The CDR3 loop reads CASSVGRAAYNEQFF. CDR3 sequence (DNA): TGTGCCAGCAGCGTAGGAAGGGCTGCCTACAATGAGCAGTTCTTC.

This chain links TRBV6-2 or TRBV6-3 with TRBJ1-2; 7 nucleotides match TRBD1. Germline V gene data show CDR1 as MNHEY and CDR2 as SVGEGT. With 6 bases clipped from V and 2 bases from J, the junction kept 6 bases outside the gene matches. The CDR3 is 14 residues long. DNA of the CDR3: TGTGCCAGCAGCCCGCCGGGACAGAACTATGGCTACACCTTC. Translated, it gives CASSPPGQNYGYTF.

This chain links TRBV11-3 with TRBJ2-2, with D hard to call. CDR3 size: 13 residues. The germline CDR1 and CDR2 sequences are SGHNT and YENEEA. Trimming took off 1 base at V and 1 base at J, with 1 base between the two ends. The CDR3 sequence is CASSLVNTGELFF. The CDR3 coding sequence is TGTGCCAGCAGCTTAGTGAACACCGGGGAGCTGTTTTTT.

The chain links TRBV6-6 to TRBJ2-7, with 9 bases that match TRBD2. This CDR3 has 14 residues. V was pared by 7 bases and J by 6 bases, with 10 bases of the junction left unmatched. CDR1 is MNHNY and CDR2 is SVGAGI in the germline V gene (reference sequence). CDR3 bases: TGTGCCAGCACGGGGCGGGAGGGAACACGCGAGCAGTACTTC. This gives the protein CASTGREGTREQYF.

This CDR3 reads CACTTGARNQPQHF. The CDR3, as DNA: TGTGCCTGTACCACAGGGGCCCGCAATCAGCCCCAGCATTTT. The chain uses TRBV30 and TRBJ1-5; 7 bases align to TRBD1. The ends lost 6 bases at V and 2 bases at J; junction bases unmatched: 7. Germline assignment: CDR1 GTSNPN and CDR2 SVGIG (reference sequence). The CDR3 has 14 residues.

The count of this clone is one. The chain recombines TRBV7-9 with TRBJ2-2, with TRBD2 matching 9 bases. V gave up 5 bases and J gave up 8 bases; unmatched junction bases: 12. This CDR3 region has 16 residues. The germline gives CDR1 SEHNR, CDR2 FQNEAQ (reference sequence). The CDR3 sequence: CASSPLLAGGAGELFF. The DNA for the CDR3 is TGTGCCAGCAGCCCCCTCCTGGCGGGAGGGGCTGGGGAGCTGTTTTTT.

V and J are TRBV30 and TRBJ1-2; D is perhaps TRBD1 (5 bases). Per the germline V gene, CDR1 is GTSNPN and CDR2 is SVGIG (reference sequence). Trimming took off 3 bases at V and 6 bases at J, with 8 bases between the two ends. The CDR3 consists of 11 residues. CDR3 in amino acids: CAWSGGDGYTF. The CDR3 nucleotides are TGTGCCTGGAGCGGAGGGGATGGCTACACCTTC.

V usage is TRBV28 and J usage is TRBJ2-2; possibly TRBD2 for D (5 bases). Germline assignment: CDR1 MDHEN and CDR2 SYDVKM. V lost 6 bases and J lost 4, with 12 bases in between. The CDR3 has 14 residues. CDR3 region: CASSRPAGTGELFF. CDR3 coding DNA: TGTGCCAGCAGCCGGCCGGCGGGCACCGGGGAGCTGTTTTTT.

This chain uses TRBV28 with TRBJ1-2; D is uncertain. Germline V gene sequence: CDR1 MDHEN, CDR2 SYDVKM. The CDR3 runs to 11 residues. V lost 8 bases and J lost 4, with 8 bases in between. The DNA of the CDR3 is TGTGCCAGCGGGCAGAGCTATGGCTACACCTTC. Its translation is CASGQSYGYTF.

The chain has TRBV18 and TRBJ2-5; D uncertain. V dropped 6 bases and J dropped 4 bases, with 9 bases sitting between them. Per the germline V gene, CDR1 is KGHSH and CDR2 is LQKENI. The CDR3 has 12 residues. The CDR3 bases are TGTGCCAGCTCGGCCGCGGCAGAGACCCAGTACTTC. It translates to CASSAAAETQYF.

This chain links TRBV14 with TRBJ2-7, with D unresolved. This CDR3 has 13 amino acids. V lost 4 bases to trimming and J lost 2 bases, with 9 bases between them. The germline CDR1 and CDR2 sequences are SGHDN and FVKESK. The CDR3, as DNA: TGTGCCAGCAGCCGAGGATACCCCTACGAGCAGTACTTC. Its protein is CASSRGYPYEQYF.

The chain joins TRBV30 to TRBJ1-5; TRBD1 matches at 7 bases. CDR3 length: 14 residues. Losses at the gene ends were 4 bases for V and 4 bases for J; bases not matched to a gene: 7. Germline CDR1 reads GTSNPN; CDR2 reads SVGIG (reference sequence). In nucleotides, the CDR3 is TGTGCCTGGACTACTTCGACAGGGAATCAGCCCCAGCATTTT. This sequence encodes CAWTTSTGNQPQHF.

This clone was recorded only once. This chain links TRBV20-1 with TRBJ2-7, with 7 bases matching TRBD1. The CDR3 contains 13 residues. CDR1 DFQATT and CDR2 SNEGSKA come from the germline V gene (reference sequence). The trim removed 3 bases at V and 4 bases at J, leaving 6 bases unmatched. CDR3 sequence reads: CSASDRAPYEQYF. The CDR3 DNA follows: TGCAGTGCTAGTGACAGGGCTCCTTACGAGCAGTACTTC.

V is TRBV7-2 and J is TRBJ1-1; D call uncertain. V lost 2 bases and J 7 bases, leaving 11 bases between the germline ends. This CDR3 is 13 amino acids long. Germline CDR1 is SGHTA and CDR2 is FQGNSA. The CDR3 DNA follows: TGTGCCAGCAGCTTACTTGCGCGGGGTGAAGCTTTCTTT. This codes for CASSLLARGEAFF.

The genes are TRBV27 and TRBJ1-6; 9 nucleotides line up with TRBD1. CDR1 and CDR2 from the germline V gene are MNHEY and SMNVEV (reference sequence). The CDR3 is made up of 16 amino acids. With 5 bases clipped from V and 9 bases from J, the junction kept 11 bases outside the gene matches. The CDR3 is CASSLPPTGGGSPLHF. DNA for the CDR3: TGTGCCAGCAGTCTACCCCCAACAGGGGGCGGTTCACCCCTCCACTTT.

The rearrangement uses TRBV5-4 and TRBJ2-5; D uncertain. The CDR3 covers 14 residues. Germline V gives CDR1 SGHNT, CDR2 YYREEE (reference sequence). V was shortened by 0 bases and J by 2 bases, with 8 bases between the two germline ends. This CDR3 reads CASSLVSKQETQYF. CDR3 nucleotide sequence: TGTGCCAGCAGCTTGGTATCTAAGCAAGAGACCCAGTACTTC.

V and J are TRBV2 and TRBJ2-5, with D unresolved. V was cut by 8 bases and J by 1 base, with 20 bases left in between. The CDR3 extends over 16 amino acids. CDR1 is SNHLY, CDR2 FYNNEI, per germline. The CDR3 bases are TGTGCCAGCCAAATAATGGGAAAAAGAGCCCAAGAGACCCAGTACTTC. It translates to CASQIMGKRAQETQYF. Looking up the rest from reference TRBV2 and TRBJ2-5 gives the full variable domain: EPEVTQTPSHQVTQMGQEVILRCVPISNHLYFYWYRQILGQKVEFLVSFYNNEISEKSEIFDDQFSVERPDGSNFTLKIRSTKLEDSAMYFCASQIMGKRAQETQYFGPGTRLLVL.